These 22 T cell receptor beta chains were all obtained from the same sample, sequenced in a study of a mutant IDH1 vaccine in newly diagnosed glioma. Measured with immunoSEQ multiplex PCR; TCRdb has only the in-frame clones, and not every one. The table has about 41,000 clones, 78% seen once. Time point here: week 23, last vaccination. Doses comprised 300 ug of mutant IDH1 20-mer peptide each, plus topical imiquimod. Their specific antigens are unknown. The specimen comprised PBMCs, sampled from a glioma patient whose treatment included an IDH1 peptide vaccine. These receptors all stem from a middle-aged woman with glioma. Some clones in this sample may be carry-over from other donors' samples.

The rearrangement joins TRBV4-3 to TRBJ2-2, with 8 bases that match TRBD2. V dropped 4 bases and J dropped 5; count of bases not matched to a gene: 6. CDR3 length: 15 residues. Germline CDR1 is LGHNA and CDR2 is YSLEER. The CDR3 coding sequence is TGCGCCAGCAGCCGAACCGGGACTAGTACCGGGGAGCTGTTTTTT. Residues: CASSRTGTSTGELFF.

This rearrangement joins TRBV30 to TRBJ1-4; D ambiguous. Looked up from germline, CDR1 is GTSNPN and CDR2 is SVGIG (reference sequence). This CDR3 spans 16 amino acids. V was clipped by 0 bases and J by 4 bases, with 15 bases between them. The CDR3 loop reads CAWSVSFGRLNEKLFF. The CDR3 bases are TGTGCCTGGAGTGTGAGTTTCGGGCGGCTTAATGAAAAACTGTTTTTT.

This clone has more than one count but fewer than ten. CDR3 nucleotide sequence: TGTGCCAGCAGCCCCGGATATTTAGCGGGAGGGCCTTCAGCCAAAAACATTCAGTACTTC. Translating gives CASSPGYLAGGPSAKNIQYF. The chain recombines TRBV9 with TRBJ2-4; 11 bases match TRBD2. Germline V gene sequence: CDR1 SGDLS, CDR2 YYNGEE. This CDR3 has 20 amino acids. With V trimmed by 4 bases and J by 0 bases, 15 bases remained unmatched.

The chain is built from TRBV5-1 and TRBJ2-7; TRBD2 matches 7 bases. Trimming cost V 1 base and J 2 bases; bases outside gene matches: 6. Germline V gene data show CDR1 as SGHRS and CDR2 as YFSETQ. The CDR3 loop spans 15 amino acids. The CDR3 sequence: CASSLRERGTYEQYF. The CDR3 DNA sequence: TGCGCCAGCAGCTTGAGGGAGCGGGGAACCTACGAGCAGTACTTC.

This clone has a single count. The chain joins TRBV20-1 to TRBJ2-7; D remains unclear. The CDR3 has 11 amino acids. Germline lookup yields CDR1 DFQATT and CDR2 SNEGSKA (reference sequence). V lost 3 bases and J lost 3, with 6 bases in between. The CDR3 bases are TGCAGTGCTAGCGAAGGCTACGAGCAGTACTTC. It codes for CSASEGYEQYF.

The V call is TRBV7-9, the J call TRBJ2-5; possibly TRBD1 or TRBD2 for D (5 bases each). Trimming removed 3 bases from V and 3 bases from J, with 11 bases in between. Germline V lookup: CDR1 SEHNR, CDR2 FQNEAQ (reference sequence). The length of the CDR3 is 14 residues. The CDR3: CASSFGTAKETQYF. The CDR3 region has the DNA TGTGCCAGCAGCTTCGGGACGGCTAAAGAGACCCAGTACTTC.

V gene TRBV28 combines with J gene TRBJ1-2; tentative D call: TRBD1 (6 bases). With 3 bases removed from V and 4 bases from J, the gap between germline ends came to 12 bases. The CDR3 length is 14 residues. Germline-derived CDR1 and CDR2 are MDHEN and SYDVKM. The CDR3 loop reads CASSFRGGLYGYTF. CDR3 coding DNA: TGTGCCAGCAGTTTCCGGGGGGGCCTCTATGGCTACACCTTC.

The chain uses TRBV7-2 and TRBJ2-2, with 12 bases matching TRBD2. The CDR3 is 15 residues long. Germline assignment: CDR1 SGHTA and CDR2 FQGNSA. The V and J ends lost 5 bases and 8 bases, in that order; junction bases with no gene match: 6. Here the CDR3 reads CASSASSGGAGELFF. In nucleotides, the CDR3 is TGTGCCAGCAGCGCATCTAGCGGGGGGGCGGGGGAGCTGTTTTTT.

This chain links TRBV4-1 with TRBJ1-1; perhaps TRBD1 as D (6 bases). This CDR3 has 16 residues. V was pared by 4 bases and J by 0 bases, with 15 bases between. From germline, CDR1 is MGHRA and CDR2 YSYEKL. DNA for the CDR3: TGCGCCAGCAGCCCCCGTTTGCAGGGGATGAACACTGAAGCTTTCTTT. This codes for CASSPRLQGMNTEAFF.

The gene calls are TRBV6-5 and TRBJ2-1; possibly TRBD2 for D (6 bases). The CDR3 contains 15 residues. Germline assignment: CDR1 MNHEY and CDR2 SVGAGI. Deletions cut 8 bases from V and 3 bases from J, with 17 bases between. CDR3 DNA sequence: TGTGCCAGCTCCCTCGGCGGGGCTTACTACAATGAGCAGTTCTTC. Translation: CASSLGGAYYNEQFF.

In its sample, this clone was seen a few times. In DNA form, the CDR3 reads TGTGCCAGCAGTTTAAGGGTTTCGGGTTCCAAAAATCAGCCCCAGCATTTT. It is translated as CASSLRVSGSKNQPQHF. This chain links TRBV28 with TRBJ1-5, with no clear D. The germline CDR1 and CDR2 sequences are MDHEN and SYDVKM. CDR3 size: 17 residues. Trimming removed 2 bases from V and 4 bases from J, with 18 bases in between.

The chain recombines TRBV9 with TRBJ1-6; no definite D call. The CDR3 totals 15 residues. CDR1 is SGDLS and CDR2 is YYNGEE in the germline V gene. V gave up 0 bases and J gave up 7 bases, with 11 bases separating them. CDR3 nucleotides: TGTGCCAGCAGCGTAGCTAGCCAGCCCAATTCACCCCTCCACTTT. Encoded protein: CASSVASQPNSPLHF.

The gene calls are TRBV19 and TRBJ2-7; 7 bases line up with TRBD1. CDR1 and CDR2 (germline): LNHDA, SQIVND (reference sequence). The CDR3 runs 14 residues. V was clipped by 5 bases and J by 1 base; unmatched bases: 5. CDR3 DNA: TGTGCCAGTAGTTTCCGGGACAGATCCTACGAGCAGTACTTC. Protein sequence: CASSFRDRSYEQYF.

The CDR3 here is CASSQTSTGPQHF. The CDR3 DNA is TGCGCCAGCAGCCAGACTTCCACGGGACCCCAGCATTTT. The rearrangement uses TRBV4-3 and TRBJ1-5; D remains unclear. CDR1 is LGHNA and CDR2 is YSLEER in the germline V gene. CDR3 length equals 13 residues. V gave up 3 bases and J gave up 10 bases, with 13 bases separating them.

The gene calls are TRBV27 and TRBJ1-2; 9 bases match TRBD1. From germline, CDR1 is MNHEY and CDR2 SMNVEV (reference sequence). CDR3 length equals 14 residues. Unmatched junction bases numbered 10, after V lost 6 bases and J lost 8 bases. The CDR3 nucleotides read TGTGCCAGCAGCTTTGGACAGGGGCTCTGGGGCTACACCTTC. Translated: CASSFGQGLWGYTF.

This clone was found a few times. The chain carries TRBV4-1 and TRBJ2-5; TRBD1 matches at 8 bases. This CDR3 has 15 residues. CDR1 is MGHRA and CDR2 is YSYEKL in the germline V gene. The trim removed 1 base at V and 5 bases at J, leaving 6 bases unmatched. CDR3 protein: CASSQGAGGDETQYF. The DNA for the CDR3 is TGCGCCAGCAGCCAAGGGGCAGGGGGCGACGAGACCCAGTACTTC.

The chain carries TRBV4-2 and TRBJ2-7; 11 positions match TRBD2. The germline V gene encodes CDR1 LGHNA and CDR2 YNFKEQ. Germline trimming cut 3 bases from V and 3 bases from J; bases unmatched to any gene: 7. The CDR3 has 16 residues. CDR3 sequence reads: CASSQGTGTSGYEQYF. The CDR3 DNA is TGTGCCAGCAGCCAGGGGACCGGGACTAGCGGCTACGAGCAGTACTTC.

The V call is TRBV6-5, the J call TRBJ1-4; D gene ambiguous. The CDR3 spans 12 residues. The V and J ends lost 9 bases and 1 base respectively, with 6 bases between them. In germline, CDR1 is MNHEY, CDR2 SVGAGI. CDR3 in amino acids: CASLGTNEKLFF. The DNA of the CDR3 is TGTGCCAGTCTTGGAACTAATGAAAAACTGTTTTTT.

The rearrangement joins TRBV7-2 to TRBJ2-5; TRBD2 is a possible D gene (6 bases). The CDR3 is 16 amino acids. V dropped 1 base and J dropped 5 bases, with 17 bases sitting between them. CDR1 and CDR2 (germline): SGHTA, FQGNSA. Written as DNA, the CDR3 is TGTGCCAGCAGCTTAGTAACGGGCAGGGCGGGGGAGACCCAGTACTTC. Its protein is CASSLVTGRAGETQYF.

The chain recombines TRBV5-1 with TRBJ2-5, with unresolved D. Trimming removed 4 bases from V and 9 bases from J, with 19 bases in between. The germline V gene has CDR1 SGHRS and CDR2 YFSETQ. The CDR3 is 14 residues long. The CDR3 loop is CASSDASGHKSQYF. CDR3 bases: TGCGCCAGCAGCGACGCCTCGGGTCACAAGTCCCAGTACTTC.

V and J are TRBV2 and TRBJ1-6; the match to TRBD1 covers 7 bases. This CDR3 comprises 14 residues. J was trimmed by 8 bases and V by 6 bases; bases with no gene match: 7. Germline CDR1 reads SNHLY; CDR2 reads FYNNEI. The CDR3 spells CASRRTGGDSPLHF. The CDR3 DNA reads TGTGCCAGCAGGCGGACAGGCGGCGATTCACCCCTCCACTTT. Full variable domain (rest looked up from reference TRBV2 and TRBJ1-6): EPEVTQTPSHQVTQMGQEVILRCVPISNHLYFYWYRQILGQKVEFLVSFYNNEISEKSEIFDDQFSVERPDGSNFTLKIRSTKLEDSAMYFCASRRTGGDSPLHFGNGTRLTVT.

J is TRBJ2-1 and V is TRBV4-3; tentatively, D is TRBD2 (6 bases). From germline, CDR1 is LGHNA and CDR2 YSLEER. This CDR3 is 14 amino acids long. V lost 1 base and J lost 7, with 11 bases in between. The CDR3 here is CASSQGLLANEQFF. The CDR3 coding sequence is TGCGCCAGCAGCCAAGGTCTGCTAGCGAATGAGCAGTTCTTC.